Listed below are T cell receptor beta chains from one sample, sequenced in a study of control samples from healthy donors and cancer patients. TCRdb's table, derived via immunoSEQ multiplex PCR, lists solely in-frame clones and lacks some. The sample has 150,000 to 200,000 clones; over 90% are singletons. The sample comprised blood. The source of these receptors is a woman in her thirties in good health. Each CDR3 is given with its conserved first and last residue. D genes are given only for firm matches. Only part of the rows carry a size: once, few, many, or a class if the clone is expanded.

>TRBJ2-3|TRBV28|-|once
TGTGCCAGCAGTTCCCCAGCGGTTACGCAGTATTTT
CASSSPAVTQYF
>TRBJ2-5|TRBV7-9|-|once
TGTGCCAGCAGCACTCAGCGCCAAGAGACCCAGTACTTC
CASSTQRQETQYF
>TRBJ1-5|TRBV6-2/TRBV6-3|-|-
TGTGCCAGCAGTTACCCGGACAGCAGCAATCAGCCCCAGCATTTT
CASSYPDSSNQPQHF
>TRBJ2-2|TRBV27|TRBD2|-
TGTGCCAGCAGTGTGACTAGCGGTCCCGGGGAGCTGTTTTTT
CASSVTSGPGELFF
>TRBJ2-3|TRBV9|TRBD2|-
TGTGCCAGCAGCCAGGGACTAGAATACACAGATACGCAGTATTTT
CASSQGLEYTDTQYF
>TRBJ1-3|TRBV28|-|-
TGTGCCAGCAGCAGTCAGGGTGTTCAGAGAAACACCATATATTTT
CASSSQGVQRNTIYF
>TRBJ2-4|TRBV7-8|-|-
TGTGCCAGCAGCTTATCCAGGAGTGGCAAAAACATTCAGTACTTC
CASSLSRSGKNIQYF
>TRBJ2-1|TRBV5-6|TRBD2|-
TGTGCCAGCAGCTTAAGCGGGATCCCCTACAATGAGCAGTTCTTC
CASSLSGIPYNEQFF
>TRBJ2-7|TRBV10-3|-|once
TGTGCCATCAGTGTTCACAGGGATCGGGAGCAGTACTTC
CAISVHRDREQYF
>TRBJ2-7|TRBV28|TRBD2|-
TGTGGAGCAGCGGGAGGAGGGGGGACCTACGAGCAGTACTTC
CGAAGGGGTYEQYF
>TRBJ2-1|TRBV4-1|-|-
TGCGCCAGCAGCCAAGAAACGCGGGATGGGCCTCGCTACAATGAGCAGTTCTTC
CASSQETRDGPRYNEQFF
>TRBJ2-7|TRBV27|TRBD2|-
TGTGCCAGCAGTTTATCGACCCCCGGGACTAGCGGGCCAATTACCTACGAGCAGTACTTC
CASSLSTPGTSGPITYEQYF
>TRBJ2-7|TRBV19|-|-
TGTGCCAGTAGTATAGTCTTTGGGACCCCGGGCGAGCAGTACTTC
CASSIVFGTPGEQYF
>TRBJ2-2|TRBV6-1|-|-
TGTGCCAGCAGTGAAATAGCGGCGAACACCGGGGAGCTGTTTTTT
CASSEIAANTGELFF
>TRBJ1-5|TRBV6-6|-|-
TGTGCCAGCAGCACATCCCTTATGGGCAATCAGCCCCAGCATTTT
CASSTSLMGNQPQHF
>TRBJ1-1|TRBV3-1/TRBV3-2|-|once
TGTGCCAGCAGCCAAGGGTCGGCTTCCTTAGGAGCTTTCTTT
CASSQGSASLGAFF
>TRBJ2-7|TRBV3-1/TRBV3-2|-|-
TGTGCCAGCTCCCTAACGGAACGATTCTACGAGCAGTACTTC
CASSLTERFYEQYF
>TRBJ2-5|TRBV28|-|-
TGTGCCAGCTCGGGACTGGCCCCCCCAGAGACCCAGTACTTC
CASSGLAPPETQYF
>TRBJ1-5|TRBV28|-|-
TGTGCCAGCAGTTGGGGGGATAGCAATCAGCCCCAGCATTTT
CASSWGDSNQPQHF
>TRBJ1-6|TRBV13|TRBD1|-
TGTGCCAGCAGGGGACAGGGCTCCTATAATTCACCCCTCCACTTT
CASRGQGSYNSPLHF
>TRBJ2-3|TRBV5-8|TRBD1|-
TGTGCCAGCAGCTCTCCAGGACAGGGGTTCACAGATACGCAGTATTTT
CASSSPGQGFTDTQYF
>TRBJ1-1|TRBV15|TRBD1|-
TGTGCCACCAGCAGAGAGGAGCCGGGACAGGGGGCCGGGAACACTGAAGCTTTCTTT
CATSREEPGQGAGNTEAFF
>TRBJ1-2|TRBV7-2|-|-
TGTGCCAGCAGCAATGGAACTTATGGCTACACCTTC
CASSNGTYGYTF